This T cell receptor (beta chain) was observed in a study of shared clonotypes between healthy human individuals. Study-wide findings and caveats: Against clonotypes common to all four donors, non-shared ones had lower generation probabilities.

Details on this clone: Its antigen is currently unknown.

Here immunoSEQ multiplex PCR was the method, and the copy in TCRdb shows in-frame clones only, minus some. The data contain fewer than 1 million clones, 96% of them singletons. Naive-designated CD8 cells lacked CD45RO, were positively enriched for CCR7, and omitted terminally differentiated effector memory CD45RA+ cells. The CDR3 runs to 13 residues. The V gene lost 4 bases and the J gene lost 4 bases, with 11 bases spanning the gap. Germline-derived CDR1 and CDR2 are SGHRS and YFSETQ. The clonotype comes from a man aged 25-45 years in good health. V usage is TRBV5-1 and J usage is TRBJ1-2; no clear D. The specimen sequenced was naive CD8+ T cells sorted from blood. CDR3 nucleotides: TGCGCCAGCAGCATAGACGGTCTCTATGGCTACACCTTC. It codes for CASSIDGLYGYTF.